This TCR beta chain is from a study of shared clonotypes between healthy human individuals. The germline V gene has CDR1 SNHLY and CDR2 FYNNEI. The V end was cut by 5 bases, the J end by 2 bases, with 13 bases between. The CDR3 spans 14 residues. Clones were read by immunoSEQ multiplex PCR, and TCRdb kept only the in-frame ones, dropping some. This table holds some 500,000 clones, 90% to 97% found once. The genes are TRBV2 and TRBJ2-7; D could derive from TRBD1 or TRBD2 (5 bases each). Sample: naive CD4+ T cells sorted from blood. Described subset: CD45RA+ positively selected. This receptor was taken from a woman aged 25-40 years in good health. The CDR3: CASSPVLGAYEQYF. CDR3 bases: TGTGCCAGCAGTCCGGTTTTGGGGGCCTACGAGCAGTACTTC. The whole variable domain, filled in from reference TRBV2 and TRBJ2-7, reads EPEVTQTPSHQVTQMGQEVILRCVPISNHLYFYWYRQILGQKVEFLVSFYNNEISEKSEIFDDQFSVERPDGSNFTLKIRSTKLEDSAMYFCASSPVLGAYEQYFGPGTRLTVT.